The next 5 T cell receptor beta chains were all read from a single sample in a study of CD8 T cells in ankylosing spondylitis. Each CDR3 protein is one row after TCRdb ran MiXCR on the 5' RACE reads. Altogether about 750,000 distinct CDR3 sequences are present, 15% to 20% being singletons, with the ten largest covering around 20%. Antigens of these TCRs are unknown. General study results and limits: A motif of 7 to 9 highly homologous TCR beta variants was seen as apparently characteristic of ankylosing spondylitis blood.

The specimen was blood, either unsorted or a sorted T cell fraction (not recorded which). The receptors stem from a male donor with ankylosing spondylitis.

A few counts support this clonotype. The gene calls are TRBV12-3 or TRBV12-4 and TRBJ1-2, with TRBD1 identical over 9 bases. This CDR3 is built from 12 residues. Trimming removed 6 bases from V and 4 bases from J; junction bases left unmatched: 0. CDR3 in amino acids: CASRDRGYGYTF. CDR3 coding DNA: TGTGCCAGCAGGGACAGGGGCTATGGCTACACCTTC.

V and J are TRBV2 and TRBJ2-7; D gene ambiguous. The germline V and J ends were trimmed by 3 bases and 1 base, with 7 bases remaining between them. Germline V lookup: CDR1 SNHLY, CDR2 FYNNEI. The CDR3 contains 13 residues. CDR3 bases: TGTGCCAGCAGTGAGTACATTTCCTACGAGCAGTACTTC. This encodes CASSEYISYEQYF. The full variable domain, its missing parts supplied by reference TRBV2 and TRBJ2-7, is EPEVTQTPSHQVTQMGQEVILRCVPISNHLYFYWYRQILGQKVEFLVSFYNNEISEKSEIFDDQFSVERPDGSNFTLKIRSTKLEDSAMYFCASSEYISYEQYFGPGTRLTVT.

The chain couples TRBV5-6 to TRBJ2-7; D could derive from TRBD1 or TRBD2 (5 bases each). V was clipped by 1 base and J by 3 bases, with 11 bases between them. This CDR3 spans 14 amino acids. Looked up from germline, CDR1 is SGHDT and CDR2 is YYEEEE. CDR3 amino acids: CASSLSGSGYEQYF. The CDR3 nucleotides read TGTGCCAGCAGCTTGTCAGGGAGCGGCTACGAGCAGTACTTC. The variable domain in full, completed from reference TRBV5-6 and TRBJ2-7, reads DAGVTQSPTHLIKTRGQQVTLRCSPKSGHDTVSWYQQALGQGPQFIFQYYEEEERQRGNFPDRFSGHQFPNYSSELNVNALLLGDSALYLCASSLSGSGYEQYFGPGTRLTVT.

This clonotype was seen only a few times. The J gene is TRBJ1-1, the V gene TRBV7-9; TRBD1 might be the D (5 bases). Per the germline V gene, CDR1 is SEHNR and CDR2 is FQNEAQ (reference sequence). V was trimmed by 10 bases and J by 0 bases, leaving 9 bases between them. The length of the CDR3 is 12 residues. Written as DNA, the CDR3 is TGTGCCACGCGGGGGTTGAACACTGAAGCTTTCTTT. Amino acid sequence: CATRGLNTEAFF. Variable domain in full (rest from reference TRBV7-9 and TRBJ1-1): DTGVSQNPRHKITKRGQNVTFRCDPISEHNRLYWYRQTLGQGPEFLTYFQNEAQLEKSRLLSDRFSAERPKGSFSTLEIQRTEQGDSAMYLCATRGLNTEAFFGQGTRLTVV.

The J gene is TRBJ2-1, the V gene TRBV7-8; D may be TRBD2 (6 bases). The germline CDR1 and CDR2 sequences are SGHVS and FQNEAQ. This CDR3 comprises 14 residues. Trimming pared 7 bases from V and 4 bases from J, leaving 14 bases between. The CDR3 is CASIPGTSYNEQFF. The CDR3 DNA reads as TGTGCCAGCATACCCGGGACTTCATACAATGAGCAGTTCTTC.